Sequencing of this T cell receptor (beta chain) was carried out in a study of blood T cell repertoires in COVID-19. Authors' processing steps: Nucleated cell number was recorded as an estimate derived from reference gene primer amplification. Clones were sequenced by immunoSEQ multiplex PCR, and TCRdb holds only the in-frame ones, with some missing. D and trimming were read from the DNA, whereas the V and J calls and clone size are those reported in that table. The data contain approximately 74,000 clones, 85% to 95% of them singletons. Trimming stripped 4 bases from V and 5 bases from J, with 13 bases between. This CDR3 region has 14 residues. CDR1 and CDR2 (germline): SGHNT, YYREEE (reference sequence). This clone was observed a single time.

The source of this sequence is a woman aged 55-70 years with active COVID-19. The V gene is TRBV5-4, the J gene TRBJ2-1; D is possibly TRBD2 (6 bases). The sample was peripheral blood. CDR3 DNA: TGTGCCAGCAGCGGGGGAGGTCTTAACAATGAGCAGTTCTTC. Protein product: CASSGGGLNNEQFF.